The clone carrying this T cell receptor (beta chain) was detected ten times or more. This CDR3 comprises 15 residues. Germline CDR1 reads SGHRS; CDR2 reads YFSETQ. V gave up 4 bases and J gave up 3 bases, with 14 bases separating them. The sample originates from a study of T cells after yellow fever vaccination. TCR cDNA, made by 5'RACE template switching, carried an added universal primer site and UMIs. Via MiXCR, TCRdb re-called the 5' RACE reads, giving one row per CDR3 protein. This table has around 590,000 distinct CDR3 sequences, roughly 12% appearing once. The V call is TRBV5-1, the J call TRBJ2-1; D is uncertain. This sequence was found in a man aged 25-40 years who received the YFV17D yellow fever vaccine. The sequences come from PBMCs, collected on the day of the yellow fever booster vaccination. As DNA, the CDR3 is TGCGCCAGCAGCCCGACGGTTCAACGCTACAATGAGCAGTTCTTC. Translated: CASSPTVQRYNEQFF.